Listed below are T cell receptor beta chains from one sample, sequenced in a study of blood T cell repertoires in COVID-19. Sequencing was performed with immunoSEQ multiplex PCR; in TCRdb, only in-frame clones are kept and a portion is missing. This sample has approximately 60,000 clones; about 90% occur once, and the top ten carry 22%. The sequenced sample was peripheral blood. Receptors originate from a woman of 80 years or more with COVID-19, enrolled during active disease. The CDR3 runs from the conserved cysteine through the conserved F or W. Fields, in order: D gene, J gene, V gene, clone size, CDR3 protein, CDR3 DNA. The D gene is left open where the match is weak. Not every row has a clone size; where given, it reads once, few, many or a size class.

D: NA; J: TRBJ1-5; V: TRBV19; size: NA; CDR3: CASSKGTQTLNQPQHF; DNA: TGTGCCAGTAGTAAGGGGACACAAACCCTCAATCAGCCCCAGCATTTT
D: TRBD2; J: TRBJ2-3; V: TRBV10-2; size: NA; CDR3: CASRQRGGGDTQYF; DNA: TGCGCCAGCAGACAGCGGGGGGGCGGGGATACGCAGTATTTT
D: NA; J: TRBJ2-1; V: TRBV29-1; size: NA; CDR3: CSVHRGGPNEQFF; DNA: TGCAGCGTCCACAGGGGGGGGCCCAATGAGCAGTTCTTC
D: TRBD1; J: TRBJ1-1; V: TRBV11-2; size: NA; CDR3: CASSITNRGTEAFF; DNA: TGTGCCAGCAGCATCACAAACAGGGGGACTGAAGCTTTCTTT
D: TRBD2; J: TRBJ2-1; V: TRBV9; size: once; CDR3: CASSEGLAADEQFF; DNA: TGTGCCAGCAGCGAAGGACTAGCGGCCGATGAGCAGTTCTTC
D: NA; J: TRBJ1-5; V: TRBV2; size: NA; CDR3: CASSDSLQPQHF; DNA: TGTGCCAGCAGTGATAGCCTTCAGCCCCAGCATTTT
D: NA; J: TRBJ1-1; V: TRBV6-2/TRBV6-3; size: NA; CDR3: CASSPHSGMNTEAFF; DNA: TGTGCCAGCAGCCCACATTCGGGGATGAACACTGAAGCTTTCTTT
D: NA; J: TRBJ1-5; V: TRBV5-6; size: NA; CDR3: CASSSYRDGNQPQHF; DNA: TGTGCCAGCAGCTCATACAGGGATGGGAATCAGCCCCAGCATTTT
D: NA; J: TRBJ2-1; V: TRBV30; size: NA; CDR3: CAWSWAYNEQFF; DNA: TGTGCCTGGAGTTGGGCATACAATGAGCAGTTCTTC
D: NA; J: TRBJ1-6; V: TRBV12-3/TRBV12-4; size: NA; CDR3: CASSLTGNSPLHF; DNA: TGTGCCAGCAGTTTGACAGGAAACTCACCCCTCCACTTT
D: NA; J: TRBJ1-5; V: TRBV7-9; size: NA; CDR3: CASSLEGGSNQPQHF; DNA: TGTGCCAGCAGCTTAGAAGGCGGTAGCAATCAGCCCCAGCATTTT
D: NA; J: TRBJ2-3; V: TRBV5-8; size: once; CDR3: CASSLYDIPTDTQYF; DNA: TGTGCCAGCAGCTTGTATGACATTCCCACAGATACGCAGTATTTT
D: NA; J: TRBJ1-1; V: TRBV6-4; size: NA; CDR3: CASSPSGPTEAFF; DNA: TGTGCCAGCAGTCCCAGCGGACCGACCGAAGCTTTCTTT
D: NA; J: TRBJ2-2; V: TRBV5-1; size: NA; CDR3: CASSPGPNTGELFF; DNA: TGCGCCAGCAGCCCCGGTCCGAACACCGGGGAGCTGTTTTTT
D: TRBD1; J: TRBJ1-2; V: TRBV6-6; size: NA; CDR3: CASSYGTGTYGYTF; DNA: TGTGCCAGCAGTTACGGGACAGGGACATATGGCTACACCTTC
D: NA; J: TRBJ1-2; V: TRBV6-4; size: NA; CDR3: CASRYRDIVLDHVNYGYTF; DNA: TGTGCCAGCAGGTACCGGGACATTGTTTTGGACCATGTTAACTATGGCTACACCTTC
D: TRBD1; J: TRBJ2-7; V: TRBV11-3; size: NA; CDR3: CASSSGTASYEQYF; DNA: TGTGCCAGCAGCTCCGGGACAGCTTCCTACGAGCAGTACTTC
D: TRBD2; J: TRBJ2-2; V: TRBV7-2; size: NA; CDR3: CASSVTGTSGGAVFF; DNA: TGTGCCAGCAGCGTTACCGGGACTAGCGGGGGGGCCGTGTTTTTT
D: NA; J: TRBJ2-7; V: TRBV21-1; size: few; CDR3: CARAGDRGDYEQYF; DNA: TGTGCCAGGGCTGGGGACAGGGGGGATTACGAGCAGTACTTC
D: NA; J: TRBJ1-4; V: TRBV19; size: NA; CDR3: CASSSGGAGLEKLFF; DNA: TGTGCCAGTAGTTCCGGGGGGGCAGGGCTTGAAAAACTGTTTTTT
D: NA; J: TRBJ2-1; V: TRBV6-2/TRBV6-3; size: once; CDR3: CASSEWNEQFF; DNA: TGTGCCAGCAGTGAGTGGAATGAGCAGTTCTTC
D: TRBD1; J: TRBJ2-5; V: TRBV29-1; size: NA; CDR3: CSVGTGQETQYF; DNA: TGCAGCGTTGGGACAGGCCAAGAGACCCAGTACTTC
D: TRBD1; J: TRBJ1-2; V: TRBV18; size: NA; CDR3: CASSGQGFNYGYTF; DNA: TGTGCCAGCTCTGGACAGGGATTTAACTATGGCTACACCTTC
D: NA; J: TRBJ2-5; V: TRBV30; size: NA; CDR3: CASSMGGRETQYF; DNA: TGTGCCTCGTCAATGGGGGGTAGAGAGACCCAGTACTTC
D: TRBD2; J: TRBJ2-3; V: TRBV9; size: NA; CDR3: CASSAGTSGNTDTQYF; DNA: TGTGCCAGCAGCGCCGGGACTAGCGGAAACACAGATACGCAGTATTTT
D: TRBD1; J: TRBJ2-1; V: TRBV11-3; size: once; CDR3: CASSLGANRDRGHEQFF; DNA: TGTGCCAGCAGCTTAGGTGCAAACCGGGACAGGGGCCATGAGCAGTTCTTC
D: NA; J: TRBJ2-3; V: TRBV29-1; size: NA; CDR3: CSVDSPQGTDTQYF; DNA: TGCAGCGTTGATAGTCCCCAGGGTACAGATACGCAGTATTTT
D: NA; J: TRBJ2-1; V: TRBV5-4; size: NA; CDR3: CASSSAVGAGLYNEQFF; DNA: TGTGCCAGCAGCTCGGCCGTCGGGGCGGGGCTATACAATGAGCAGTTCTTC
D: NA; J: TRBJ2-2; V: TRBV5-6; size: NA; CDR3: CASSSRWQNTGELFF; DNA: TGTGCCAGCAGCTCGAGGTGGCAGAACACCGGGGAGCTGTTTTTT
D: NA; J: TRBJ2-1; V: TRBV19; size: NA; CDR3: CASSPVRQSLFF; DNA: TGTGCCAGTAGTCCAGTTAGACAGTCCCTGTTCTTC
D: NA; J: TRBJ1-5; V: TRBV7-2; size: NA; CDR3: CASSLITGFGNQPQHF; DNA: TGTGCCAGCAGCTTAATCACAGGGTTCGGGAATCAGCCCCAGCATTTT
D: TRBD1; J: TRBJ1-1; V: TRBV6-5; size: NA; CDR3: CASNLGQGMNTEAFF; DNA: TGTGCCAGCAATCTAGGACAGGGGATGAACACTGAAGCTTTCTTT
D: TRBD2; J: TRBJ2-2; V: TRBV5-1; size: NA; CDR3: CASSAGLAGNTGELFF; DNA: TGCGCCAGCAGCGCGGGACTAGCGGGGAACACCGGGGAGCTGTTTTTT
D: NA; J: TRBJ1-4; V: TRBV5-1; size: NA; CDR3: CASSGGTTNEKLFF; DNA: TGCGCCAGCAGCGGGGGGACAACTAATGAAAAACTGTTTTTT
D: TRBD2; J: TRBJ2-3; V: TRBV18; size: NA; CDR3: CASSPRTSGGADTQYF; DNA: TGTGCCAGCTCACCTCGGACTAGCGGGGGGGCGGATACGCAGTATTTT
D: NA; J: TRBJ1-1; V: TRBV6-5; size: NA; CDR3: CASSYSTVYTEAFF; DNA: TGTGCCAGCAGTTACTCAACAGTGTACACTGAAGCTTTCTTT
D: NA; J: TRBJ2-2; V: TRBV2; size: NA; CDR3: CASTRGLVTGELFF; DNA: TGTGCCAGCACTCGAGGGTTGGTTACCGGGGAGCTGTTTTTT
D: NA; J: TRBJ2-1; V: TRBV5-6; size: NA; CDR3: CASSLEGGPYNEQFF; DNA: TGTGCCAGCAGCTTGGAGGGGGGGCCCTACAATGAGCAGTTCTTC
D: TRBD1; J: TRBJ2-2; V: TRBV6-2/TRBV6-3; size: NA; CDR3: CASSPGQGAVGELFF; DNA: TGTGCCAGCAGTCCGGGACAGGGGGCGGTCGGGGAGCTGTTTTTT
D: TRBD1; J: TRBJ1-4; V: TRBV5-4; size: NA; CDR3: CASSADRGRREKLFF; DNA: TGTGCCAGCAGCGCGGACAGGGGGCGGCGGGAAAAACTGTTTTTT